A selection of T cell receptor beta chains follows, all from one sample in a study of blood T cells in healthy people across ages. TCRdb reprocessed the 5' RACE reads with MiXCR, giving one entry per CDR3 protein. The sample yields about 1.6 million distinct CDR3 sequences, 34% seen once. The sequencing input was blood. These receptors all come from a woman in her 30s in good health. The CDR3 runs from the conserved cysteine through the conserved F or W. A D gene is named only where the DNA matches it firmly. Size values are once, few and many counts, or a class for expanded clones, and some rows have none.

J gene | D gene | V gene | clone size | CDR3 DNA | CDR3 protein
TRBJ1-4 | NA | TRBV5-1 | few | TGCGCCAGCAGCCTCTCGGGGGCGACTGAAAAACTGTTTTTT | CASSLSGATEKLFF
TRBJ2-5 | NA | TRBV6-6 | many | TGTGCCAGCAGACAGGGGAGGGAGACCCAGTACTTC | CASRQGRETQYF
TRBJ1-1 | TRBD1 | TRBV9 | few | TGTGCCAGCAGCGTAGGGGAGGTGAGACAGGGCGCTTTCTTT | CASSVGEVRQGAFF
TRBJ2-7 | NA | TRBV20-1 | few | TGCAGTGCAGGCCTGAGCTCCTACGAGCAGTACTTC | CSAGLSSYEQYF
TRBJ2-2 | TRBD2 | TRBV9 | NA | TGTGCCAGCAGCGGTAGCGGGAGTAGGGAGCTGTTTTTT | CASSGSGSRELFF
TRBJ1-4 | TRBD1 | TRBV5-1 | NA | TGCGCCAGCAGCGGTCGATGGACAGGGGAAGGGGAAAAACTGTTTTTT | CASSGRWTGEGEKLFF
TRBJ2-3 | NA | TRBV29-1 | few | TGCAGCGTTCCCACACCAGCCCCCTCTGGTACGCAGTATTTT | CSVPTPAPSGTQYF
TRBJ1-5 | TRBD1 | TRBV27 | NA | TGTGCCAGTTCTTCCACAGGGGGCCATCAGCCCCAGCATTTT | CASSSTGGHQPQHF
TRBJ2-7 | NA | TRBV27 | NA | TGTGCCAGCAGTACCACCACAGGGTGGGAGCAGTACTTC | CASSTTTGWEQYF
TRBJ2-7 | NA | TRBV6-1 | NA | TGTGCCAGCAGTCATCAGGGGAACTACGAGCAGTACTTC | CASSHQGNYEQYF
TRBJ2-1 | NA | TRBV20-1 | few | TGCAGTGCTGTAGACGGGACTAATGAGCAGTTCTTC | CSAVDGTNEQFF
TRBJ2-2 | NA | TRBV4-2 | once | TGTGCCAGCAGCCAAGAAGGGGAGACCGGGGAGCTGTTTTTT | CASSQEGETGELFF
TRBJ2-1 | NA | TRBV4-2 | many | TGTGCCAGCAGCCAAGATCGGGGGGCTTACAATGAGCAGTTCTTC | CASSQDRGAYNEQFF
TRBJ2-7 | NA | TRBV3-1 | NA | TGTGCCAGCAGCCAAGCGGGACCCTCCTTGGGGGAGCAGTACTTC | CASSQAGPSLGEQYF
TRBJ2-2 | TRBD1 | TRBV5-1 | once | TGCGCCAGCACCCCGGGGGACAGGGACACCGGGGAGCTGTTTTTT | CASTPGDRDTGELFF
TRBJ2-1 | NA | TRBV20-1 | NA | TGCAGTGCTAGAGATACAGGGACCTATTGGGACAATGAGCAGTTCTTC | CSARDTGTYWDNEQFF
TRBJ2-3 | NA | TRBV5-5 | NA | TGTGCCAGCAGCTTAAGTAGCGCGGGGAGCACAGATACGCAGTATTTT | CASSLSSAGSTDTQYF
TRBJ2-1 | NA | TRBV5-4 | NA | TGTGCCAGCGGCTTCCGGCAGGGGAGAAGCTCCTACAATGAGCAGTTCTTC | CASGFRQGRSSYNEQFF